The TCR beta chain described here comes from a study of cytomegalovirus exposure and HLA in healthy donors (dated by TCRdb to about 2017). General notes on the study: An earlier analysis of several hundred of the donors reported roughly 300 Gb of sequence data and approximately 120 million unique TCR beta sequences obtained from some 200 million T cells. Roughly 300 gigabases of sequencing data and tens of millions of unique TCR sequences were included in an early release covering 550 to 800 HLA-typed donors. The genetic ancestry cluster associated with self-reported Caucasian donors included 81% of the approximately 400 genotyped donors. The study aimed to test whether signatures of past pathogen exposure could be identified by cataloging public T cell receptors. Using immunosequencing, the study profiled T cell repertoires from fewer than 700 subjects and related those repertoires to cytomegalovirus serostatus. Along with the approximately 650-subject first cohort, a separate validation cohort of over a hundred different subjects was used. High-throughput TCR immunosequencing, statistical association of individual TCRs with disease status, and machine learning were combined to predict cytomegalovirus infection status. A later analysis re-analyzed previously published TCR beta repertoires from approximately 700 donors and added high-resolution HLA genotyping to study TCR occurrence patterns. Rather than using new phenotypic data, the later analysis identified candidate immune exposures from TCR beta sequences and from how often those sequences occurred across donors. In an earlier analysis of 587 of the donors, high-throughput TCR beta sequencing was used to judge whether each TCR beta V gene segment behaved as functional or pseudogenic. Donor age, sex, ethnicity and CMV serostatus were compiled together with the repertoire data. In a later genetic analysis, genome-wide SNP genotypes for about three fifths of the roughly 670 donors were used, and that subset was treated as a discovery cohort. All discovery cohort repertoires had been generated using a single sequencing platform. Class I and class II HLA loci were covered by the typing at four-digit resolution. The number of donors typed differed by locus, with roughly 620-630 for A, B, C, DRB1 and DQB1, roughly 520 for DQA1, 600 to 610 for DPA1, and approximately 470 for DPB1. About five DR-DQ haplotypes were handled as single units for association and clustering, since linkage in the cohort was strong. Among some 400 genotyped donors of the cohort, an average of approximately 200,000 unique TCR beta nucleotide sequences was sequenced per donor, of which about 18% were non-productive.

The cohort comprised some 700 healthy bone marrow donors. At the time of sampling, all cohort members were nominally healthy, though unrecorded immune exposures were likely present. The donor tested CMV seropositive, placing the donor among the 290 or so seropositive members of the cohort. A peripheral blood sample was provided by each donor, and peripheral blood mononuclear cells were used for TCR beta sequencing. Genomic DNA extraction from the blood cell samples was performed with the Qiagen DNeasy Blood Extraction Kit. In the case of this clone: This clone's antigen is unknown. Base-call qualities are not available, and no considerably larger clone is one nucleotide away.

The library was made by the immunoSEQ multiplex PCR assay. For the multiplex PCR, a mixture combining 60 forward primers for TCR Vbeta segments and 13 reverse primers for TCR Jbeta segments was used. Amplification of the CDR3 region of rearranged TCR beta genes was performed with a multiplex PCR assay on genomic DNA. The Illumina HiSeq System was used to sequence the amplified TCR beta libraries as 87-base-pair reads. The original methods were these. A later analysis counted about 80 million unique TCR beta chains across the 550 to 750 repertoires, and 10 million to 11 million of these chains were shared by at least two donors. A nearest-neighbor algorithm error-corrected the raw reads and collapsed the reads into unique sequences, merging closely related sequences to remove PCR and sequencing errors. V, D and J gene segments were assigned by aligning CDR3 sequences to IMGT reference sequences. Each retained sequence needed at least a six-nucleotide match to both a V gene segment and a J gene segment. Rearrangements were classified as productive when the CDR3 lacked stop codons and remained in frame with V and J, and all other rearrangements were classified as non-productive. CDR3 was defined according to IMGT convention as the region running from the second conserved V-encoded cysteine to the conserved J-encoded phenylalanine. In an earlier analysis of approximately 500 of the donors, sequences lacking an unambiguous match to a single V gene segment were excluded. An earlier analysis of several hundred of the donors classified V segments as functional when productive rearrangements were above 56.7% and as segregating when the standard deviation between donors was above 5%. A statistical classification framework was built for diagnosing cytomegalovirus status from the catalog of TCR beta chain sequences. V and J gene assignment, in a later analysis, came from comparing TCR nucleotide sequences with IMGT/GENE-DB human TR gene sequences. The TCRdist pipeline was used in a later analysis to assign CDR3 sequences and most-parsimonious VDJ recombination scenarios. In a later analysis, each TCR beta chain was defined by its CDR3 amino acid sequence together with its V-gene family, and reads lacking a unique V-gene family were excluded. In a later analysis, approximately 590 highly shared, low-generation-probability nucleotide sequences were removed to address suspected cross-contamination and a sequencing artifact. In a later analysis, a clonal expansion index for each public chain was calculated from normalized within-repertoire ranks of inferred template counts. Generation probabilities in a later analysis came from a VDJ recombination model fitted to out-of-frame rearrangements, and those results were checked against IGoR. Hypergeometric tests were used in a later analysis to score TCR-TCR, TCR-HLA and TCR-CMV co-occurrence, with a repertoire-size bias correction applied to the TCR pairs. A later analysis estimated false discovery rates by permuting HLA or CMV assignments 20 times. In a later analysis, co-occurring TCRs were grouped using DBSCAN, with TCRdist sequence similarity added in when clustering inside HLA-allele-positive subsets. Repertoires with fewer than 30,000 or more than 120,000 public chains, plus five repertoires with anomalous nucleotide sharing, were excluded from co-occurrence clustering. This immuneACCESS table, as held by TCRdb, lists in-frame sequences with V and J called but not all clones. Of the missing ones, under half trace to an unresolved V gene in checked studies; the others have no known cause. Clone size and V and J calls were adopted from that table, with D and trimming inferred from the DNA. The sample profile shows roughly 140,000 clones; less than 85% of them were found once. The ten largest clonotypes hold around 6.3% of the sample.

The CDR3 contains 14 residues, cysteine and phenylalanine counted. Only the CDR3 portion is preserved as DNA: 42 bases, with reading frame beginning at the first base. Taken from the germline V gene (reference sequence), the CDR1 and CDR2 loops are SGHNT and YYREEE. V drops 0 bases and J drops 5 bases, leaving 8 bases in between. Broader findings and caveats from the paper: HLA typing was unavailable for some donors at each locus, so association tests used only the typed subset. In a later analysis, HLA-associated TCR beta chains were found to be more clonally expanded and to have lower generation probabilities than equally common non-associated chains. A few of the identified cytomegalovirus-associated TCR beta chains were confirmed in vitro to be specific for cytomegalovirus antigens. Most CMV-associated TCR beta chains appeared to be HLA-restricted in a later analysis, and the HLA associations seemed to be driven largely by CMV exposure. While some public TCRs were present in many individuals, most TCR sequences turned up only very rarely across donors. A further reported finding was that TCR beta sequences accurately predicted the HLA-A and HLA-B alleles for most subjects in the first cohort. In both the original and validation cohorts, the classifier was reported to diagnose cytomegalovirus status with high specificity and sensitivity. The study gave a list of 150 to 200 TCR beta chains associated with cytomegalovirus. Assigning TCR associations to individual alleles was difficult when HLA alleles, especially DR and DQ, strongly co-occurred. Compared with the approximately 600-donor mean, donors in an Asian-associated ancestry cluster had fewer N-insertions in productive TCRs, according to a later genetic analysis. CMV serostatus was the only immune exposure information available for the cohort. A later analysis reported that several top co-occurrence clusters appeared linked to parvovirus B19, influenza, CMV and Epstein-Barr virus. In an earlier analysis of about 600 of the donors, most TCR beta V segments appeared in productive rearrangements about 87% or about 30% of the time, broadly matching IMGT annotations. Because the 87-base-pair reads could not distinguish some IMGT-functional V segments, including TRBV6-2 and TRBV6-3, those segments were excluded. In this cohort, only TCR beta chains were sequenced, and detectable features were limited by the absence of alpha or paired-chain data. The earlier analysis of 587 of the donors excluded seventeen rarely observed V segments, including chromosome 9 orphons, because counts were too low. A later analysis found that TCR association rates varied across HLA loci, with DRB1 alleles showing the most associated TCRs and HLA-C alleles the fewest. A later genetic analysis associated a missense DCLRE1C variant with V-gene and J-gene trimming of TCR beta chains, and an independent cohort replicated the association. According to the authors, the approach could potentially be generalized to other disease states and immunological phenotypes. Presence/absence analyses assumed roughly uniform sequencing depth across donors, an assumption that may not hold. A cluster of highly shared sequence variants was judged likely to represent a technical artifact of the sequencing pipeline. Linkage disequilibrium might explain the correlated functional status among segregating V segments, but an unknown experimental factor could not be ruled out. Specific HLA alleles were associated with 15,000 to 20,000 TCR beta sequences at a false discovery rate of 0.05 in a later analysis.

Specimen: PBMCs. The TCR originated in a middle-aged man in good health and CMV-seropositive. The V gene is TRBV5-4 and the J gene is TRBJ1-4; the D gene identity is not certain. The nucleotide sequence is TGTGCCAGCAGCTTGGGGAGGGAAAATGAAAAACTGTTTTTT. It encodes CASSLGRENEKLFF.